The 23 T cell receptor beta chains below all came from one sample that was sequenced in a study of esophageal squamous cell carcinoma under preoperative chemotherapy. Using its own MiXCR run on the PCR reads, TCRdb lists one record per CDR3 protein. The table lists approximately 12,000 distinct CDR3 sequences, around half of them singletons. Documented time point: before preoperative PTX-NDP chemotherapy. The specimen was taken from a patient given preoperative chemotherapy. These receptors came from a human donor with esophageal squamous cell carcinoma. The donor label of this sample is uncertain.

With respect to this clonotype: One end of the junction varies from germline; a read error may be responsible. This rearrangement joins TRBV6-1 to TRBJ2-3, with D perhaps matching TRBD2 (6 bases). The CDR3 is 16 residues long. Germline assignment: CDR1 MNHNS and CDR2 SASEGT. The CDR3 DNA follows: TGTGCCAGCAGGGGGACGGGGGAGAGAGGCAAAGAGACGCAGTATTTC. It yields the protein CASRGTGERGKETQYF.

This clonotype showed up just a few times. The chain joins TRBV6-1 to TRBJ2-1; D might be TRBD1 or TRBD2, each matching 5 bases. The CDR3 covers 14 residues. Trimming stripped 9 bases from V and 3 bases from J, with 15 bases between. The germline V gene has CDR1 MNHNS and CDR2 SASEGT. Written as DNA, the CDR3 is TGTGCCAGTCACGTGGGGGACGGCTACAATGAGCAGTTCTTC. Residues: CASHVGDGYNEQFF.

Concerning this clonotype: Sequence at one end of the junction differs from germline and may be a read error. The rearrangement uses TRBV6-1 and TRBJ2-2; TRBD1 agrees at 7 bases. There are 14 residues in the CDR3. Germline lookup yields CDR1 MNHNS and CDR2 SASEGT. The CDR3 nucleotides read TGTGCCAGCAGTGACAGGGGGATCTCCGGTGAGCAGTTTTTT. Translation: CASSDRGISGEQFF.

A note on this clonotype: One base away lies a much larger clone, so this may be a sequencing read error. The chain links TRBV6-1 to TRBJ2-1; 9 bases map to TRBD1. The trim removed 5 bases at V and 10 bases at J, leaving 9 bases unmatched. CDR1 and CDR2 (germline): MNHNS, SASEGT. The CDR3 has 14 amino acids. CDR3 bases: TGTGCCAGCAGTCCAAGGACAGGGGTAAGGGAGCAGTTCTTC. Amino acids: CASSPRTGVREQFF.

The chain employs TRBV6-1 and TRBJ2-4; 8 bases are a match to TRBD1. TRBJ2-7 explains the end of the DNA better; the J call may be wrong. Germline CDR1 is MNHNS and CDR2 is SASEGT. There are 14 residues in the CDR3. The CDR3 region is CASSEYNRGSEQYF. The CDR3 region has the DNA TGTGCCAGCAGTGAATACAACAGGGGGTCCGAGCAGTACTTC.

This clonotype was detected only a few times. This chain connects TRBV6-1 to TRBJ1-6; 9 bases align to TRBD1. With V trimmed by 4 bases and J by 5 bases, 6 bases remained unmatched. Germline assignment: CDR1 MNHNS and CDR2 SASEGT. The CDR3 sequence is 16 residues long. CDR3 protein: CASSAGRTGDNSPLHF. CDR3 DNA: TGTGCCAGCAGTGCTGGTAGGACAGGGGATAATTCACCCCTCCACTTT.

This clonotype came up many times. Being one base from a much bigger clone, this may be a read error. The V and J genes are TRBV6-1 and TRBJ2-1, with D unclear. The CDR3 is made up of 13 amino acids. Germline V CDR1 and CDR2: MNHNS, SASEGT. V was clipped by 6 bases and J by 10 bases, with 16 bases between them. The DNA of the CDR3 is TGTGCCAGCAGGGCTACGGCCACCTACGAGCAGTTCTTC. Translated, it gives CASRATATYEQFF.

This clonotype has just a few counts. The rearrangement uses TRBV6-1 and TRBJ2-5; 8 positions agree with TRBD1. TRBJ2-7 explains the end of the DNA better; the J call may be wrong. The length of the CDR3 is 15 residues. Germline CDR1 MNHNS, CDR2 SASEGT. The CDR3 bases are TGTGCCAGCAGTGAAGGGACAGGGAGCTCCTACGAGCAGTACTTC. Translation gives CASSEGTGSSYEQYF.

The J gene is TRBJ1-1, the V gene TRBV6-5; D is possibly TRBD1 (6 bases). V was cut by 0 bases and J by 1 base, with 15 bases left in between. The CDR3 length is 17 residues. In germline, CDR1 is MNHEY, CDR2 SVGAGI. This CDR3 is CASSYSNLGGRNTEAFF. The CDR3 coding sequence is TGTGCCAGCAGTTACTCGAATTTGGGGGGCCGGAACACTGAAGCTTTCTTT.

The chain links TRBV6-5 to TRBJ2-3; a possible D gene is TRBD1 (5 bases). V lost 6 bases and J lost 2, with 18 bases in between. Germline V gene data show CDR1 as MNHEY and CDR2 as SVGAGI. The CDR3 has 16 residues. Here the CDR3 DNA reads TGTGCCAGCAGATACGACTCGGTTGGGGCCACAGATACGCAGTATTTT. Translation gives CASRYDSVGATDTQYF.

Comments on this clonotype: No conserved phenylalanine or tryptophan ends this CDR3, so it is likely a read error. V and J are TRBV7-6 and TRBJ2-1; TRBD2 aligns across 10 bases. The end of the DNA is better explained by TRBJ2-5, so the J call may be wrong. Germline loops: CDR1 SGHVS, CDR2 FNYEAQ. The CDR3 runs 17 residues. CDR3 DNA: TGTGCCAGCAGCTTATTTGAGAGCGGGGGGGCCGGGGAGACCCAGTACTTA. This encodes CASSLFESGGAGETQYL.

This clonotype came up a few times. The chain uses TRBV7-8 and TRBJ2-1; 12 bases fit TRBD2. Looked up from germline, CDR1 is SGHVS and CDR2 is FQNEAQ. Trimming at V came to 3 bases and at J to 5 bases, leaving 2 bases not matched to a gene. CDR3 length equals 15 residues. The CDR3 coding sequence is TGTGCCAGCAGCTTGACTAGCGGGAGCGACAATGAGCAGTTCTTC. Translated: CASSLTSGSDNEQFF.

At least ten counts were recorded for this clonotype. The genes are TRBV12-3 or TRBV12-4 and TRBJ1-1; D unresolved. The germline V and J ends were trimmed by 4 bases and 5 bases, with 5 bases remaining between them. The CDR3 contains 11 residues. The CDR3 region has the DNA TGTGCCAGCAGTTACCGGACTGAAGCTTTCTTT. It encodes CASSYRTEAFF.

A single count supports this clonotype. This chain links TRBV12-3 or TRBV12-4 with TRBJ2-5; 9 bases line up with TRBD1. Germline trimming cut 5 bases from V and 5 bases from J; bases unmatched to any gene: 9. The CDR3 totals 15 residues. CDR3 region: CASSDDRGADETQYF. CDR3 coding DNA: TGTGCCAGCAGTGATGACAGGGGGGCGGATGAGACCCAGTACTTC.

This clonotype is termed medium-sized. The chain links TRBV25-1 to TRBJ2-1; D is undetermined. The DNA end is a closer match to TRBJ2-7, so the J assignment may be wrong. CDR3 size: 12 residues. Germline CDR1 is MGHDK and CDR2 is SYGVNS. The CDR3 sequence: CASSRSYNEQYF. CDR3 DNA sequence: TGTGCCAGCAGTCGGTCGTACAATGAGCAGTACTTC.

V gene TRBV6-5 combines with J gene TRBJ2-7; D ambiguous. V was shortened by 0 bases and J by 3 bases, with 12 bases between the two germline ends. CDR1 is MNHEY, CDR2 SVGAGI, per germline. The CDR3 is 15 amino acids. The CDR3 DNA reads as TGTGCCAGCAGTTACTCGCCATCAAGTTACTACGAGCAGTACTTC. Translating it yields CASSYSPSSYYEQYF.

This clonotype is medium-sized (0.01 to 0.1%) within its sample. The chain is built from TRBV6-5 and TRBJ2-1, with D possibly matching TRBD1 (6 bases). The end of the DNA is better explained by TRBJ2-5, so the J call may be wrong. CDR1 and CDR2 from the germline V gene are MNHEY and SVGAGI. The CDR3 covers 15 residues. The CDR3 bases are TGTGCCAGCAGTTTGTACAGGGCATTTTTGGAGACCCAGTACTTC. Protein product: CASSLYRAFLETQYF.

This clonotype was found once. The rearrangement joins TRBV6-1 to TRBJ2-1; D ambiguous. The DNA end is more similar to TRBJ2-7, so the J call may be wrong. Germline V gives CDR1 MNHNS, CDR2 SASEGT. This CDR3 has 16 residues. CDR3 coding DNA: TGTGCCAGCAGTGAAAGTGGATCTTCCCGATACAATGAGCAGTACTTC. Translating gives CASSESGSSRYNEQYF.

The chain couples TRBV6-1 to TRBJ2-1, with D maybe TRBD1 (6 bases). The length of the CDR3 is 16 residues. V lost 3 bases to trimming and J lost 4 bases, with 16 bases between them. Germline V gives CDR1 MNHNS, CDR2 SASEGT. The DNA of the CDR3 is TGTGCCAGCAGTGAGGGTCTTCTACAGGGATACAATGAGCAGTTCTTC. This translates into CASSEGLLQGYNEQFF.

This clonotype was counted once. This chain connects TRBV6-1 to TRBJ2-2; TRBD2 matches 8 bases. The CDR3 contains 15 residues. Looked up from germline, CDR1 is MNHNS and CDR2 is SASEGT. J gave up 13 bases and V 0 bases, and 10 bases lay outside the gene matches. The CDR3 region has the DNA TGTGCCAGCAGTGAAGCGAGCGGGAGCACCGGTGCGCTGTTTTTT. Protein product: CASSEASGSTGALFF.

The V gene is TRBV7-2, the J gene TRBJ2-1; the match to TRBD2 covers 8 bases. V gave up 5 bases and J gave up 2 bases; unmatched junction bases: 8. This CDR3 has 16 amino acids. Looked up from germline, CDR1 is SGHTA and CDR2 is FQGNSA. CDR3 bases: TGTGCCAGCAGCGCGGGGACTAGTTTCACCTACAATGAGCAGTTCTTC. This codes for CASSAGTSFTYNEQFF.

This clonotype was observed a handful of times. The CDR3, as DNA: TGTGCCAGCAGTCAAAGTGGCGGGACAGCGAACACCGGGGAGCTGTTTTTT. Encoded protein: CASSQSGGTANTGELFF. The chain joins TRBV7-9 to TRBJ2-2; tentatively, D is TRBD1 (7 bases). CDR3 size: 17 residues. The V end lost 6 bases, the J end lost 0 bases, and 17 bases lay between the germline ends. Germline values: CDR1 SEHNR, CDR2 FQNEAQ (reference sequence).

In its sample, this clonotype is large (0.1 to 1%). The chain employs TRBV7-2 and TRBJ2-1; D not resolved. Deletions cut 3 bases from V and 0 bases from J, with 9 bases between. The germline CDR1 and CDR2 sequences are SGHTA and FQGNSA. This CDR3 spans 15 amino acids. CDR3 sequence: CASSLYSSSYNEQFF. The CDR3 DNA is TGTGCCAGCAGCTTGTACAGCAGCTCCTACAATGAGCAGTTCTTC.